These T cell receptor beta chains were read from a single sample in a study of shared clonotypes between healthy human individuals. Clones were read by immunoSEQ multiplex PCR, and TCRdb kept only the in-frame ones, dropping some. The data show 2 million to 2.5 million clones, with approximately 94% seen just once and 1.1% held by the top ten. Material for sequencing was naive CD8+ T cells sorted from blood. These TCRs come from a man in his late teens or twenties in good health. CDR3s include the opening cysteine and the closing phenylalanine or tryptophan. Each record gives: CDR3 protein, CDR3 DNA, J gene, D gene, clone size, V gene. A D gene is named only where the DNA matches it firmly. Expanded clones are given a class, and other clones once, few, many or no size at all.

cdr3_aa: CASSGEGERVYGYTF
cdr3_nt: TGTGCCAGCAGCGGGGAGGGAGAAAGGGTCTATGGCTACACCTTC
j_call: TRBJ1-2
d_call: -
clone_size: -
v_call: TRBV2

cdr3_aa: CASSQRNEKLFF
cdr3_nt: TGCGCCAGCAGCCAAAGAAATGAAAAACTGTTTTTT
j_call: TRBJ1-4
d_call: -
clone_size: -
v_call: TRBV4-1

cdr3_aa: CASSPSWGRGDEQYF
cdr3_nt: TGTGCCAGCAGCCCCTCTTGGGGCAGGGGAGACGAGCAGTACTTC
j_call: TRBJ2-7
d_call: -
clone_size: -
v_call: TRBV5-6

cdr3_aa: CASRTGPSGANVLTF
cdr3_nt: TGTGCCAGCAGAACCGGGCCCTCTGGGGCCAACGTCCTGACTTTC
j_call: TRBJ2-6
d_call: -
clone_size: -
v_call: TRBV27

cdr3_aa: CASSDGQNTGELFF
cdr3_nt: TGTGCCAGCAGCGACGGACAGAACACCGGGGAGCTGTTTTTT
j_call: TRBJ2-2
d_call: -
clone_size: -
v_call: TRBV9

cdr3_aa: CASSSAGGYSSTDTQYF
cdr3_nt: TGCGCCAGCAGTTCGGCGGGGGGATATTCAAGCACAGATACGCAGTATTTT
j_call: TRBJ2-3
d_call: TRBD2
clone_size: -
v_call: TRBV10-1

cdr3_aa: CASSPWTSGGNGELFF
cdr3_nt: TGTGCCAGCTCACCCTGGACTAGCGGGGGAAACGGGGAGCTGTTTTTT
j_call: TRBJ2-2
d_call: TRBD2
clone_size: -
v_call: TRBV18

cdr3_aa: CASRSPRYPGGYTF
cdr3_nt: TGTGCCAGTAGAAGCCCCAGGTATCCAGGTGGCTACACCTTC
j_call: TRBJ1-2
d_call: -
clone_size: -
v_call: TRBV19

cdr3_aa: CASSVEGQANEKLFF
cdr3_nt: TGTGCCAGCAGCGTAGAGGGACAGGCCAATGAAAAACTGTTTTTT
j_call: TRBJ1-4
d_call: TRBD1
clone_size: -
v_call: TRBV9

cdr3_aa: CASSEGWLMNTEAFF
cdr3_nt: TGTGCCAGCAGTGAAGGGTGGCTAATGAACACTGAAGCTTTCTTT
j_call: TRBJ1-1
d_call: -
clone_size: -
v_call: TRBV6-1

cdr3_aa: CASSPTGGTNEKLFF
cdr3_nt: TGTGCCAGCAGTCCCACAGGGGGTACTAATGAAAAACTGTTTTTT
j_call: TRBJ1-4
d_call: TRBD1
clone_size: -
v_call: TRBV6-5

cdr3_aa: CATQSGDLLF
cdr3_nt: TGTGCCACCCAAAGCGGGGATCTCCTCTTT
j_call: TRBJ1-1
d_call: -
clone_size: -
v_call: TRBV25-1

cdr3_aa: CASSYRALNTGELFF
cdr3_nt: TGTGCCAGCAGCTACCGGGCCTTGAACACCGGGGAGCTGTTTTTT
j_call: TRBJ2-2
d_call: -
clone_size: -
v_call: TRBV5-6

cdr3_aa: CAWRVREGSYNSPLHF
cdr3_nt: TGTGCCTGGAGGGTGCGGGAAGGATCCTATAATTCACCCCTCCACTTT
j_call: TRBJ1-6
d_call: -
clone_size: -
v_call: TRBV30

cdr3_aa: CASSTGTIDYEQYF
cdr3_nt: TGTGCCAGCAGCACCGGGACTATAGACTACGAGCAGTACTTC
j_call: TRBJ2-7
d_call: TRBD2
clone_size: -
v_call: TRBV13

cdr3_aa: CSGRRDTYNEQFF
cdr3_nt: TGCAGCGGCCGCCGGGACACCTACAATGAGCAGTTCTTC
j_call: TRBJ2-1
d_call: -
clone_size: -
v_call: TRBV29-1

cdr3_aa: CATSTWSTDTQYF
cdr3_nt: TGTGCCACCTCGACTTGGAGCACAGATACGCAGTATTTT
j_call: TRBJ2-3
d_call: -
clone_size: -
v_call: TRBV27

cdr3_aa: CASSATGRVYNEQFF
cdr3_nt: TGCGCCAGCAGCGCGACAGGGAGGGTATACAATGAGCAGTTCTTC
j_call: TRBJ2-1
d_call: -
clone_size: -
v_call: TRBV5-1

cdr3_aa: CASSLTDSPSSYEQYF
cdr3_nt: TGTGCCAGCAGCTTGACGGACAGCCCGAGCTCCTACGAGCAGTACTTC
j_call: TRBJ2-7
d_call: -
clone_size: -
v_call: TRBV5-8

cdr3_aa: CASSYDTNYEQYF
cdr3_nt: TGTGCCAGCAGTTACGACACGAACTACGAGCAGTACTTC
j_call: TRBJ2-7
d_call: -
clone_size: -
v_call: TRBV6-6

cdr3_aa: CASSLSSGPYEQYF
cdr3_nt: TGTGCCAGCAGCTTATCTTCCGGCCCCTACGAGCAGTACTTC
j_call: TRBJ2-7
d_call: -
clone_size: -
v_call: TRBV13

cdr3_aa: CASSEGVFGTDTQYF
cdr3_nt: TGTGCCAGCAGTGAAGGGGTTTTTGGCACAGATACGCAGTATTTT
j_call: TRBJ2-3
d_call: -
clone_size: -
v_call: TRBV6-1

cdr3_aa: CASSDWRGGTDTQYF
cdr3_nt: TGTGCCAGCAGTGATTGGCGGGGGGGCACAGATACGCAGTATTTT
j_call: TRBJ2-3
d_call: TRBD2
clone_size: -
v_call: TRBV6-1

cdr3_aa: CASSQDADLRTGGNQPQHF
cdr3_nt: TGCGCCAGCAGCCAAGATGCGGACTTGCGGACAGGGGGCAACCAGCCCCAGCATTTT
j_call: TRBJ1-5
d_call: TRBD1
clone_size: -
v_call: TRBV4-1

cdr3_aa: CASSERMDGTGANTGELFF
cdr3_nt: TGTGCCAGCAGCGAGCGTATGGATGGGACAGGGGCCAACACCGGGGAGCTGTTTTTT
j_call: TRBJ2-2
d_call: TRBD1
clone_size: once
v_call: TRBV9

cdr3_aa: CASRQTSGGPGTYEQYF
cdr3_nt: TGTGCCAGCAGGCAAACTAGCGGGGGCCCTGGGACGTACGAGCAGTACTTC
j_call: TRBJ2-7
d_call: TRBD2
clone_size: -
v_call: TRBV5-6

cdr3_aa: CASYLGHHENTGELFF
cdr3_nt: TGTGCCAGCTACCTGGGCCACCACGAGAACACCGGGGAGCTGTTTTTT
j_call: TRBJ2-2
d_call: -
clone_size: -
v_call: TRBV5-6

cdr3_aa: CASSSSGEGNYGYTF
cdr3_nt: TGTGCCAGCAGCTCCTCTGGGGAGGGTAACTATGGCTACACCTTC
j_call: TRBJ1-2
d_call: -
clone_size: -
v_call: TRBV9

cdr3_aa: CASSLGRRQETQYF
cdr3_nt: TGTGCCAGCAGCTTGGGACGGAGGCAAGAGACCCAGTACTTC
j_call: TRBJ2-5
d_call: -
clone_size: -
v_call: TRBV13

cdr3_aa: CASKLAGVENIQYF
cdr3_nt: TGTGCCAGCAAACTAGCGGGAGTAGAAAACATTCAGTACTTC
j_call: TRBJ2-4
d_call: TRBD2
clone_size: -
v_call: TRBV2

cdr3_aa: CASSYFTASSYEQYF
cdr3_nt: TGTGCCAGCAGTTACTTTACGGCAAGCTCCTACGAGCAGTACTTC
j_call: TRBJ2-7
d_call: -
clone_size: -
v_call: TRBV6-5

cdr3_aa: CASSLGIGGYGEQFF
cdr3_nt: TGTGCCAGCAGCTTAGGAATTGGGGGGTATGGAGAGCAGTTCTTC
j_call: TRBJ2-1
d_call: -
clone_size: -
v_call: TRBV5-6

cdr3_aa: CASSQDPGLNTEAFF
cdr3_nt: TGCGCCAGCAGCCAAGATCCCGGACTGAACACTGAAGCTTTCTTT
j_call: TRBJ1-1
d_call: -
clone_size: -
v_call: TRBV4-1

cdr3_aa: CASSLGGGTGELFF
cdr3_nt: TGTGCCAGCAGTTTGGGAGGTGGGACCGGGGAGCTGTTTTTT
j_call: TRBJ2-2
d_call: -
clone_size: -
v_call: TRBV27

cdr3_aa: CASSTQTGAPDGLFF
cdr3_nt: TGTGCCAGTAGCACCCAGACAGGGGCCCCAGACGGACTGTTTTTT
j_call: TRBJ1-4
d_call: TRBD1
clone_size: -
v_call: TRBV19

cdr3_aa: CASSGDRGLNTEAFF
cdr3_nt: TGTGCCAGCAGCGGAGACAGGGGTCTGAACACTGAAGCTTTCTTT
j_call: TRBJ1-1
d_call: TRBD1
clone_size: -
v_call: TRBV9

cdr3_aa: CASLNYTGELFF
cdr3_nt: TGTGCCAGTCTCAACTACACCGGGGAGCTGTTTTTT
j_call: TRBJ2-2
d_call: -
clone_size: -
v_call: TRBV19

cdr3_aa: CASTPAGGEQFF
cdr3_nt: TGTGCCAGCACCCCAGCGGGAGGGGAGCAGTTCTTC
j_call: TRBJ2-1
d_call: TRBD2
clone_size: -
v_call: TRBV2

cdr3_aa: CASSAGSLAGVSDTQYF
cdr3_nt: TGTGCCAGCAGTGCGGGGTCCCTAGCGGGAGTATCAGATACGCAGTATTTT
j_call: TRBJ2-3
d_call: TRBD2
clone_size: -
v_call: TRBV6-1

cdr3_aa: CASSSSGLFTGELFF
cdr3_nt: TGTGCCAGCAGTTCCTCGGGACTTTTCACCGGGGAGCTGTTTTTT
j_call: TRBJ2-2
d_call: -
clone_size: -
v_call: TRBV6-6

cdr3_aa: CASSLPEDRNYEQYF
cdr3_nt: TGCGCCAGCAGCTTGCCCGAGGACAGGAACTACGAGCAGTACTTC
j_call: TRBJ2-7
d_call: TRBD1
clone_size: -
v_call: TRBV5-1

cdr3_aa: CASSMESGTGYFTEAFF
cdr3_nt: TGTGCCAGTAGTATGGAATCCGGGACAGGCTATTTCACTGAAGCTTTCTTT
j_call: TRBJ1-1
d_call: TRBD1
clone_size: -
v_call: TRBV19

cdr3_aa: CASSPGQGETTYGYTF
cdr3_nt: TGTGCCAGCAGCCCGGGACAGGGGGAAACCACCTATGGCTACACCTTC
j_call: TRBJ1-2
d_call: TRBD1
clone_size: -
v_call: TRBV5-6

cdr3_aa: CASSLLAGVGDTQYF
cdr3_nt: TGTGCCAGCAGCTTATTAGCGGGAGTGGGAGATACGCAGTATTTT
j_call: TRBJ2-3
d_call: TRBD2
clone_size: -
v_call: TRBV5-4

cdr3_aa: CASSLDRTYGYTF
cdr3_nt: TGCGCCAGCAGCCTGGACAGGACTTATGGCTACACCTTC
j_call: TRBJ1-2
d_call: TRBD1
clone_size: -
v_call: TRBV4-3

cdr3_aa: CASSIRLTSYEQYF
cdr3_nt: TGTGCCAGCAGTATAAGGCTTACCTCCTACGAGCAGTACTTC
j_call: TRBJ2-7
d_call: -
clone_size: -
v_call: TRBV28

cdr3_aa: CATSRYTGYEQYF
cdr3_nt: TGTGCCACCAGCAGGTACACTGGATACGAGCAGTACTTC
j_call: TRBJ2-7
d_call: -
clone_size: -
v_call: TRBV15

cdr3_aa: CASSLVLGFTDTQYF
cdr3_nt: TGCGCCAGCAGCCTCGTTTTGGGATTCACAGATACGCAGTATTTT
j_call: TRBJ2-3
d_call: -
clone_size: -
v_call: TRBV4-3

cdr3_aa: CASSQAVELPAFF
cdr3_nt: TGCGCCAGCAGCCAAGCGGTGGAATTACCAGCTTTCTTT
j_call: TRBJ1-1
d_call: -
clone_size: -
v_call: TRBV4-1

cdr3_aa: CASSERDREETQYF
cdr3_nt: TGTGCCAGCAGTGAAAGGGACAGGGAAGAGACCCAGTACTTC
j_call: TRBJ2-5
d_call: TRBD1
clone_size: -
v_call: TRBV2

cdr3_aa: CAISEGQGSYEQYF
cdr3_nt: TGTGCCATCAGTGAGGGACAGGGTTCCTACGAGCAGTACTTC
j_call: TRBJ2-7
d_call: TRBD1
clone_size: -
v_call: TRBV10-3